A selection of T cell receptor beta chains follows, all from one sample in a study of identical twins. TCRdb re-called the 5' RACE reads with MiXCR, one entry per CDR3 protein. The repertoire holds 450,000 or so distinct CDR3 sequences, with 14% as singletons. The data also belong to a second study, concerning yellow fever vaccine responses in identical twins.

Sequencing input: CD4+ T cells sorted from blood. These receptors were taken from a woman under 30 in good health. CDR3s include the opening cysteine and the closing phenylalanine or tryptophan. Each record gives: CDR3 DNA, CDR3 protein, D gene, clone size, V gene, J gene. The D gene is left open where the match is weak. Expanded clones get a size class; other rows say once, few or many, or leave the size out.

DNA: TGTGCCAGCAGCCAACGGACAGCTCATGGCTACACCTTC; CDR3: CASSQRTAHGYTF; D: -; size: few; V: TRBV3-1; J: TRBJ1-2
DNA: TGTGCCAGCAGTCCAGGGAAAGGCTCACCCCTCCACTTT; CDR3: CASSPGKGSPLHF; D: -; size: -; V: TRBV6-6; J: TRBJ1-6
DNA: TGTGCCAGCTCACCACGGTCAGGCCGGGCGAACACCGGGGAGCTGTTTTTT; CDR3: CASSPRSGRANTGELFF; D: -; size: -; V: TRBV18; J: TRBJ2-2
DNA: TGTGCCAGCAAACACTCGGGTACTGGGGCCAACGTCCTGACTTTC; CDR3: CASKHSGTGANVLTF; D: -; size: -; V: TRBV6-5; J: TRBJ2-6
DNA: TGCGCCAGCAGCTTGGCCGTGGGGCACACCGGGGAGCTGTTTTTT; CDR3: CASSLAVGHTGELFF; D: -; size: -; V: TRBV5-1; J: TRBJ2-2
DNA: TGCGCCAGCAGCTCGATAACCGAGGACAGGAGCTCCTACGAGCAGTACTTC; CDR3: CASSSITEDRSSYEQYF; D: TRBD1; size: few; V: TRBV5-1; J: TRBJ2-7
DNA: TGTGCCAGCAGTCGGCGGGGAGTCGAGGGCTACGAGCAGTACTTC; CDR3: CASSRRGVEGYEQYF; D: -; size: -; V: TRBV6-1; J: TRBJ2-7
DNA: TGTGCCAGCAGTTCGTCCGGGACGGCAACGAACACCGGGGAGCTGTTTTTT; CDR3: CASSSSGTATNTGELFF; D: -; size: few; V: TRBV6-5; J: TRBJ2-2
DNA: TGTGCCACCAGCCTTGAGATGAACACTGAAGCTTTCTTT; CDR3: CATSLEMNTEAFF; D: -; size: -; V: TRBV15; J: TRBJ1-1
DNA: TGTGCCAGCAGTTTAGCCGGCCCCGGGGGGACTTCCTACGAGCAGTACTTC; CDR3: CASSLAGPGGTSYEQYF; D: TRBD2; size: -; V: TRBV12-3/TRBV12-4; J: TRBJ2-7
DNA: TGTGCCAGCAGCCAAGTAGCTTCAGGGACCTACGAGCAGTACTTC; CDR3: CASSQVASGTYEQYF; D: -; size: few; V: TRBV3-1; J: TRBJ2-7
DNA: TGCAGTGCTAGGACTAGCGGGGGCCTGGGGTACAATGAGCAGTTCTTC; CDR3: CSARTSGGLGYNEQFF; D: TRBD2; size: -; V: TRBV20-1; J: TRBJ2-1
DNA: TGCAGTGGGGTGGGTAGCGGGAAGGGGGTAAGCTCCTACAATGAGCAGTTCTTC; CDR3: CSGVGSGKGVSSYNEQFF; D: TRBD2; size: -; V: TRBV20-1; J: TRBJ2-1
DNA: TGTGCCAGCAGCTTCATAGGACCTCGCGGGGAGCTGTTTTTT; CDR3: CASSFIGPRGELFF; D: -; size: few; V: TRBV7-2; J: TRBJ2-2
DNA: TGTGCCAGCAGCGTCGCGGGAGTTCCAGCCAAAAACATTCAGTACTTC; CDR3: CASSVAGVPAKNIQYF; D: TRBD2; size: -; V: TRBV5-8; J: TRBJ2-4
DNA: TGTGCCAGCAGTCCCTACACAAGGGAGCTGTTTTTT; CDR3: CASSPYTRELFF; D: -; size: few; V: TRBV6-5; J: TRBJ2-2
DNA: TGTGCCATCAGGACGGACAGCACAGATACGCAGTATTTT; CDR3: CAIRTDSTDTQYF; D: -; size: few; V: TRBV10-3; J: TRBJ2-3
DNA: TGCGCCAGCAGCCATCAACCGGGACAGGGGGGTTACGAGCAGTACTTC; CDR3: CASSHQPGQGGYEQYF; D: TRBD1; size: -; V: TRBV4-1; J: TRBJ2-7
DNA: TGCAGTGCTAGAGGGACTAGCGGGAGAAGAGAGACCCAGTACTTC; CDR3: CSARGTSGRRETQYF; D: TRBD2; size: few; V: TRBV20-1; J: TRBJ2-5
DNA: TGTGCCAGCCAACTCTGGGGGGAGCAGTACTTC; CDR3: CASQLWGEQYF; D: -; size: many; V: TRBV2; J: TRBJ2-7
DNA: TGTGCCAGCAGCCAAGGAGTGCCGCAGTATTTT; CDR3: CASSQGVPQYF; D: -; size: many; V: TRBV14; J: TRBJ2-3
DNA: TGTGCCAGCAGGGGAACTAGCGGGGGGGCGTATACGCAGTATTTT; CDR3: CASRGTSGGAYTQYF; D: TRBD2; size: few; V: TRBV2; J: TRBJ2-3
DNA: TGTGCCAGCAGCCCGCGGACTAGCGGGACGTCAGATACGCAGTATTTT; CDR3: CASSPRTSGTSDTQYF; D: TRBD2; size: -; V: TRBV9; J: TRBJ2-3
DNA: TGTGCCACGGGAGCCGGGACTAGGAGTTTGGATGAGCAGTTCTTC; CDR3: CATGAGTRSLDEQFF; D: TRBD2; size: few; V: TRBV10-3; J: TRBJ2-1
DNA: TGTGCCAGCAGCTTAAATCCCGCGGTAGGGACAGGGGGCGCTGGGGGCTACACCTTC; CDR3: CASSLNPAVGTGGAGGYTF; D: TRBD1; size: -; V: TRBV11-2; J: TRBJ1-2
DNA: TGCGCCAGCAGCCCTAGACTAGCGGGGGGAGATACGCAGTATTTT; CDR3: CASSPRLAGGDTQYF; D: TRBD2; size: -; V: TRBV4-1; J: TRBJ2-3
DNA: TGCGCCAGCAGCAAAGGACTAGCGACGGGAACAGATACGCAGTATTTT; CDR3: CASSKGLATGTDTQYF; D: TRBD2; size: -; V: TRBV5-1; J: TRBJ2-3
DNA: TGTGCCAGCAGCTTCCTATTAGCGGGATCGGGGGAGCTGTTTTTT; CDR3: CASSFLLAGSGELFF; D: TRBD2; size: -; V: TRBV11-2; J: TRBJ2-2